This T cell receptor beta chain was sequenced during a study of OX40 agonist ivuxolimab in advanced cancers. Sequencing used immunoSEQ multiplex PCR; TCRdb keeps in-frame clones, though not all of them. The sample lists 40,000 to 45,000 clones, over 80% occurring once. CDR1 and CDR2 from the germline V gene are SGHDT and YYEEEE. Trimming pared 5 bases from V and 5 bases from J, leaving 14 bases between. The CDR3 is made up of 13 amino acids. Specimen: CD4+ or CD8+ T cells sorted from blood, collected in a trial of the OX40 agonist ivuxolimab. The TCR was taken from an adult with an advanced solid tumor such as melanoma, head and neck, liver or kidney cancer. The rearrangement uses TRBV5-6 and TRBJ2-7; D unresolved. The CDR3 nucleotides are TGTGCCAGCAGTCCGATGGCCGGGCACGAGCAGTACTTC. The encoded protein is CASSPMAGHEQYF.